The 17 T cell receptor beta chains listed next were all sequenced from one sample in a study of T cells in Graves' hyperthyroidism and ophthalmopathy. TCR beta CDR3 sequences were amplified from RNA transcripts. A first-round RT-PCR of the TCR CDR3 used the HTBI primer set. One entry per CDR3 protein results from TCRdb running MiXCR on the multiplex PCR reads. Of more than 600,000 distinct CDR3 sequences in the sample, about 16% were seen once. Material for sequencing was blood. These TCRs come from a man aged 18 to 35 with Graves' hyperthyroidism.

This clonotype was recorded a few times. J is TRBJ1-2 and V is TRBV30; TRBD1 is a possible D gene (5 bases). The CDR3 length is 12 residues. Trimming left V 2 bases short and J 2 bases short, with 6 bases between. Germline values: CDR1 GTSNPN, CDR2 SVGIG (reference sequence). CDR3 protein: CAWSSGNYGYTF. The CDR3 region has the DNA TGTGCCTGGAGTTCAGGGAACTATGGCTACACCTTC. The complete variable domain, with remaining parts taken from reference TRBV30 and TRBJ1-2, reads SQTIHQWPATLVQPVGSPLSLECTVEGTSNPNLYWYRQAAGRGLQLLFYSVGIGQISSEVPQNLSASRPQDRQFILSSKKLLLSDSGFYLCAWSSGNYGYTFGSGTRLTVV.

This clonotype was seen at least ten times. The chain couples TRBV27 to TRBJ2-7; perhaps TRBD2 as D (5 bases). This CDR3 is 16 amino acids long. CDR1 and CDR2 (germline): MNHEY, SMNVEV (reference sequence). The V gene lost 10 bases and the J gene lost 0 bases, with 22 bases spanning the gap. The DNA of the CDR3 is TGTGCCACCTCTAGAACGCCGGGGAGAAGCTCCTACGAGCAGTACTTC. Translating gives CATSRTPGRSSYEQYF.

The gene calls are TRBV6-1 and TRBJ2-7, with D possibly matching TRBD1 (6 bases). The CDR3 contains 14 residues. The germline V gene has CDR1 MNHNS and CDR2 SASEGT. Trimming pared 6 bases from V and 6 bases from J, leaving 18 bases between. The CDR3 is CASRSRPQGSEQYF. For the CDR3, the DNA is TGTGCCAGCAGATCCCGGCCACAGGGATCCGAGCAGTACTTC.

The rearrangement links TRBV11-3 to TRBJ1-6, with unresolved D. Between the trimmed V and J ends, which lost 5 bases and 9 bases, there was a span of 17 bases. This CDR3 region has 15 residues. Germline CDR1 reads SGHNT; CDR2 reads YENEEA. The CDR3 region has the DNA TGTGCCAGCAGCCTGTCGTCCCGTCCTAGTTCACCCCTCCACTTT. This sequence encodes CASSLSSRPSSPLHF.

This clonotype has a count of ten or more. CDR3 DNA sequence: TGTGCCAGCAGTGAAGCCTCAAGGAGGACTGAAGCTTTCTTT. Its translation: CASSEASRRTEAFF. This chain connects TRBV2 to TRBJ1-1; D gene unclear. The CDR3 totals 14 residues. The germline gives CDR1 SNHLY, CDR2 FYNNEI. V was trimmed by 0 bases and J by 5 bases, leaving 10 bases between them.

This clonotype showed up many times. The chain joins TRBV20-1 to TRBJ2-7; no clear D. This CDR3 has 14 amino acids. Trimming took off 3 bases at V and 2 bases at J, with 14 bases between the two ends. From germline, CDR1 is DFQATT and CDR2 SNEGSKA (reference sequence). CDR3: CSASYNPPAYEQYF. In DNA, the CDR3 is TGCAGTGCTAGTTATAATCCCCCTGCCTACGAGCAGTACTTC.

This clonotype was found many times. This chain uses TRBV28 with TRBJ1-5; no definite D call. Germline V gives CDR1 MDHEN, CDR2 SYDVKM. V gave up 10 bases and J gave up 1 base, with 14 bases separating them. The length of the CDR3 is 14 residues. The CDR3 bases are TGTGCCACGGCGTTGGGTTGGAGCAATCAGCCCCAGCATTTT. This translates into CATALGWSNQPQHF.

About this clonotype: This clone may be a read error of a much larger clone one base away. The chain uses TRBV7-9 and TRBJ2-7, with 11 bases matching TRBD2. V gave up 1 base and J gave up 3 bases; unmatched junction bases: 2. CDR1 and CDR2 from the germline V gene are SEHNR and FQNEAQ (reference sequence). The CDR3 consists of 15 residues. CDR3 residues: CASSLGLAGHYEQYF. CDR3 DNA sequence: TGTGCCAGCAGCTTAGGACTAGCGGGACACTACGAGCAGTACTTC.

This clonotype has just a few counts. This sequence joins TRBV20-1 and TRBJ2-2, with a weak D call TRBD2 (5 bases). The length of the CDR3 is 16 residues. V gave up 0 bases and J gave up 1 base, with 12 bases separating them. CDR1 DFQATT and CDR2 SNEGSKA come from the germline V gene (reference sequence). CDR3: CSARDTASRNTGELFF. CDR3 sequence (DNA): TGCAGTGCTAGAGATACCGCTAGCAGGAACACCGGGGAGCTGTTTTTT.

This clonotype was seen a handful of times. V gene TRBV27 combines with J gene TRBJ1-2, with a possible D match to TRBD1 (5 bases). Per germline, CDR1 MNHEY and CDR2 SMNVEV (reference sequence). The CDR3 loop spans 13 amino acids. Trimming took off 5 bases at V and 2 bases at J, with 9 bases between the two ends. CDR3 in amino acids: CASSLTENYGYTF. For the CDR3, the DNA is TGTGCCAGCAGTCTGACAGAAAACTATGGCTACACCTTC.

This sequence joins TRBV7-6 and TRBJ2-7; the D gene is possibly TRBD2 (6 bases). The V and J ends lost 10 bases and 5 bases respectively, with 18 bases between them. Germline loops: CDR1 SGHVS, CDR2 FNYEAQ. CDR3 length equals 13 residues. CDR3: CANNGGIGHEQYF. DNA of the CDR3: TGTGCCAACAACGGCGGGATAGGTCACGAGCAGTACTTC.

The J gene is TRBJ2-7, the V gene TRBV6-1; D gene uncertain. V shed 5 bases and J shed 1 base, with 18 bases lying between them. In germline, CDR1 is MNHNS, CDR2 SASEGT. This CDR3 comprises 16 residues. CDR3 sequence reads: CASSTRRGSLSYEQYF. CDR3 DNA sequence: TGTGCCAGCAGTACCCGCCGCGGATCACTTTCCTACGAGCAGTACTTC.

Ten or more counts support this clonotype. V usage is TRBV28 and J usage is TRBJ1-4, with D possibly matching TRBD1 (5 bases). The V end was cut by 1 base, the J end by 8 bases, with 14 bases between. The CDR3 is made up of 15 amino acids. CDR1 is MDHEN, CDR2 SYDVKM, per germline. The CDR3 region has the DNA TGTGCCAGCAGTTTATCAGGGACGGTTGGAGAAAAACTGTTTTTT. Its translation is CASSLSGTVGEKLFF. Complete variable domain (other parts from reference TRBV28 and TRBJ1-4): DVKVTQSSRYLVKRTGEKVFLECVQDMDHENMFWYRQDPGLGLRLIYFSYDVKMKEKGDIPEGYSVSREKKERFSLILESASTNQTSMYLCASSLSGTVGEKLFFGSGTQLSVL.

This clonotype occurred many times. The chain carries TRBV7-9 and TRBJ2-2, with TRBD2 matching over 9 bases. Trimming took 7 bases from V and 2 from J; bases not matched to a gene: 5. Germline V gene lookup returns CDR1 SEHNR and CDR2 FQNEAQ (reference sequence). CDR3 size: 15 residues. CDR3 nucleotide sequence: TGTGCCAGCATCGGACTAGCGCCTAACACCGGGGAGCTGTTTTTT. Translation gives CASIGLAPNTGELFF.

Ten or more counts support this clonotype. The CDR3 reads CASSLKGQDNYGYTF. The DNA of the CDR3 is TGTGCCAGCAGCCTCAAGGGACAGGATAACTATGGCTACACCTTC. The V and J genes are TRBV3-1 and TRBJ1-2, with 8 bases aligning to TRBD1. The length of the CDR3 is 15 residues. Germline CDR1 LGHDT, CDR2 YNNKEL (reference sequence). V lost 4 bases and J lost 1; bases outside the gene matches: 5. The complete variable domain, with remaining parts taken from reference TRBV3-1 and TRBJ1-2, reads DTAVSQTPKYLVTQMGNDKSIKCEQNLGHDTMYWYKQDSKKFLKIMFSYNNKELIINETVPNRFSPKSPDKAHLNLHINSLELGDSAVYFCASSLKGQDNYGYTFGSGTRLTVV.

CDR3 sequence reads: CSATPQREQYF. CDR3 bases: TGCAGTGCAACCCCCCAACGGGAGCAGTACTTC. The chain uses TRBV20-1 and TRBJ2-7; D is unclear. The germline gives CDR1 DFQATT, CDR2 SNEGSKA (reference sequence). V gave up 6 bases and J gave up 7 bases, with 13 bases separating them. The CDR3 contains 11 residues.

A few counts support this clonotype. V and J are TRBV4-1 and TRBJ2-1; the match to TRBD2 covers 9 bases. CDR1 MGHRA and CDR2 YSYEKL come from the germline V gene. There are 16 residues in the CDR3. The V gene end was trimmed by 1 base and the J gene end by 0 bases; junction bases not matched to a gene: 1. The CDR3 region has the DNA TGCGCCAGCAGCCAAGTTAGCGGGAGCTCCTACAATGAGCAGTTCTTC. It yields the protein CASSQVSGSSYNEQFF.